The source of this T cell receptor beta chain is a study of PD-L1 blockade in urothelial cancer. About the research overall: About 90% of the 29 patients were males with bladder-origin urothelial cancer. Study results and caveats: At 3 weeks on treatment, tumor-associated clones expanded more with durable benefit.

V lost 2 bases and J lost 2; bases outside the gene matches: 3. CDR1 is MNHEY and CDR2 is SMNVEV in the germline V gene (reference sequence). CDR3 size: 17 residues. Regarding this clone: Its antigen is unidentified.

Libraries were prepared by immunoSEQ multiplex PCR; TCRdb keeps only in-frame clonotypes and omits some of them. The table has 70,000 or so clones, about 85% seen once. This material consisted of PBMCs, taken around atezolizumab (anti-PD-L1) treatment. This receptor was obtained from a man between 65 and 85 years old with urothelial cancer. The gene calls are TRBV27 and TRBJ2-1; 13 bases map to TRBD2. This chain's CDR3 is CASSLATSGRTYNEQFF. DNA for the CDR3: TGTGCCAGCAGTTTAGCGACTAGCGGGAGGACCTACAATGAGCAGTTCTTC.